This T cell receptor beta chain was found in a study of molecular identifiers for immune sequencing clone quantification listed by TCRdb under 2018. A note on the overall study: For a replicate experiment, RNA from about 21,000 or 97,000 naive CD8 T cells was divided into five aliquots, of which four were sequenced. This methods study used CD8 T cells to benchmark TCR RNA copy counting and molecular-identifier clustering-based TCR repertoire sequencing (MIDCIRS).

The germline V and J ends show losses of 6 bases and 6 bases respectively, and no gene match explains 14 bases of the junction. Including cysteine and phenylalanine, the CDR3 has 17 amino acids. Of all the DNA, just the CDR3 is kept, 51 bases in frame from base 1. Libraries of naive CD8 T cells were generated from about 19,000 to 1,100,000 sorted cells, with 10%, 30% or 50% of the purified RNA used. On a BD FACSAria II, naive CD8 T cells were FACS-sorted as CD8+CD4-CCR7+CD45RA+ and collected into RLT Plus buffer. Roughly 10 TCR copies' worth of Jurkat RNA were spiked into roughly 19,000-1,000,000 naive CD8 T cell samples to test detection sensitivity. CD8 T cells were enriched using RosetteSep CD8+ T Cell Enrichment Cocktail and Ficoll-Paque, and the enriched cells then underwent ACK red cell lysis. Library prep was done by PCR. The instrument was an Illumina HiSeq 4000. Bulk TCR libraries were generated as previously described, with the TCR primers listed in Table S5 used. The Qiagen AllPrep DNA/RNA kit was used to purify total RNA. Before analysis, reads from multiple sequencing runs of one library were combined. The authors' analysis ran thus. Reads were retained only if their TCR constant sequence matched exactly, and those retained reads were trimmed to 150 nt and grouped according to their 12-nt molecular barcodes. Within each barcode group, reads were sub-clustered at a 15% Levenshtein threshold, and quality-weighted consensus sequences were built per RNA molecule. Non-functional sequences were filtered out, along with any lower-count sequence sitting one edit away from another sequence. Based on fitting two negative binomial distributions, any barcode sub-cluster with under 20% of the maximum read count was discarded. TCRdb passed the public sequencing reads through fastp at Q25 and MiXCR, retaining productive beta sequences. Identical CDR3 proteins give one entry, which carries the most common genes and DNA. The V and J calls come from TCRdb's annotation, not from the publication. For this sample there are about 70,000 distinct CDR3 sequences; less than 20% appear just once. Jointly, the top ten make up roughly 1.5% of the sample.

This clonotype appeared many times. Its recognized antigen is unknown. The sample holds no much larger clone one base away, and base qualities are not on file. Study-wide conclusions, independent of this receptor: Spiked-in Jurkat TCR RNA (about 10 copies' worth), which is not part of the donor repertoire, was contained in the naive libraries. Identical TCR molecules sharing a barcode could cause highly expanded clone sizes to be underestimated. Clones above 20 RNA copies held over 98% of molecules in CMV-specific effector cells but under 1% in naive cells. Without barcode sub-clustering, chimeric consensus sequences inflated TCR diversity; chimeras reached as high as 47%. Spiked-in Jurkat TCR RNA equal to a single cell's worth was reported to be detectable even within 1,100,000 naive CD8 T cells. Modeling gave about 3 recovered TCR RNA copies per cell versus around 10 by digital PCR, implying about 30% capture efficiency.

Sequencing was performed on naive CD8+ T cells from blood, with Jurkat cell RNA spiked in. The label giving this sample's cell subset or site can be read as: FACS-sorted CD8+CD4-CCR7+CD45RA+ naive T cells. The receptor chain draws on TRBV12-3 or TRBV12-4 and TRBJ2-2; TRBD1 matches 9 bases in the middle. The sequence derives from a human donor in good health. Some libraries in this study had Jurkat cell RNA spiked in. Here is the DNA: TGTGCCAGCAGGTCTCGCGGGACAGGGTCCGCGGCCGGGGAGCTGTTTTTT. Its protein reads: CASRSRGTGSAAGELFF.